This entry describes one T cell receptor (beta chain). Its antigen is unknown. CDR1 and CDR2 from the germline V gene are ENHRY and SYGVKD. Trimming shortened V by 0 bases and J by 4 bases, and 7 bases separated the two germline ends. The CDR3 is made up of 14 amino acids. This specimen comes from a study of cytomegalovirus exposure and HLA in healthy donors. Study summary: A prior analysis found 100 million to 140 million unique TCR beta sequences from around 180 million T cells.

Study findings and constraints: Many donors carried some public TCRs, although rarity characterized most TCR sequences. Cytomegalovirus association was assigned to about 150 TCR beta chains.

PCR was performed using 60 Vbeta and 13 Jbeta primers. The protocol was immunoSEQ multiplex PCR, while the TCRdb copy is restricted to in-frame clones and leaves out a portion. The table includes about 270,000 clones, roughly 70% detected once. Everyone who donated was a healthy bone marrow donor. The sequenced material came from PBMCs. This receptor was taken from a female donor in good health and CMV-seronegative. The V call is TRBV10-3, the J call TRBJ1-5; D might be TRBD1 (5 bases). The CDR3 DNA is TGTGCCATCAGTGAGTCTGGGGGGAATCAGCCCCAGCATTTT. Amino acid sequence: CAISESGGNQPQHF.